The 18 T cell receptor beta chains below come from one sample, sequenced in a study of CD8+ T cells in alopecia areata. RNA extraction and reverse transcription yielded cDNA as sequencing template. TCRdb's copy holds only in-frame clones and misses some; the assay was immunoSEQ multiplex PCR. The sample holds approximately 57,000 clones, roughly 96% seen once. The sample was CD8+ T cells sorted from blood, taken at week 0. The source is a human donor with alopecia areata.

The chain employs TRBV6-5 and TRBJ2-1; D gene uncertain. This CDR3 contains 14 residues. CDR1 and CDR2 (germline): MNHEY, SVGAGI. Trimming took 6 bases from V and 0 from J, leaving 9 bases between them. The CDR3 coding sequence is TGTGCCAGCAGGGTTAGTGTCTCCTACAATGAGCAGTTCTTC. This sequence encodes CASRVSVSYNEQFF.

V usage is TRBV7-2 and J usage is TRBJ2-5, with D possibly matching TRBD2 (6 bases). The CDR3 spans 17 residues. Germline CDR1 and CDR2: SGHTA and FQGNSA. Trimming shortened V by 5 bases and J by 2 bases, and 21 bases separated the two germline ends. The CDR3 protein is CASSTLGRGLLQETQYF. In nucleotides, the CDR3 is TGTGCCAGCAGCACTCTAGGGCGGGGCCTGCTTCAAGAGACCCAGTACTTC.

The chain has TRBV6-5 and TRBJ2-5, with a tentative D call TRBD2 (6 bases). This CDR3 contains 15 residues. Germline V gene data show CDR1 as MNHEY and CDR2 as SVGAGI. Trimming cost V 4 bases and J 5 bases, with 17 bases left between them. Here the CDR3 DNA reads TGTGCCAGCAGTTCCCCTGGGAGGACCTCGGAGACCCAGTACTTC. Its protein product is CASSSPGRTSETQYF.

This chain joins TRBV4-2 and TRBJ2-1, with 13 nucleotides matching TRBD2. The germline V gene encodes CDR1 LGHNA and CDR2 YNFKEQ. Germline trimming cut 1 base from V and 10 bases from J; bases unmatched to any gene: 7. This CDR3 spans 16 amino acids. In DNA, the CDR3 is TGTGCCAGCAGCCAAGGGGGACTAGCGGGGAGTGAGGAGCAGTTCTTC. Protein sequence: CASSQGGLAGSEEQFF.

The chain carries TRBV2 and TRBJ1-4; 8 nucleotides align to TRBD1. This CDR3 is 14 amino acids long. CDR1 is SNHLY and CDR2 is FYNNEI in the germline V gene. Germline trimming cut 5 bases from V and 8 bases from J; bases unmatched to any gene: 7. In nucleotides, the CDR3 is TGTGCCAGCAGTCAGGACAGGGTCATCGAAAAACTGTTTTTT. Amino acid sequence: CASSQDRVIEKLFF.

The genes are TRBV4-1 and TRBJ2-2, with a weak D call TRBD2 (6 bases). Trimming stripped 4 bases from V and 4 bases from J, with 10 bases between. Germline values: CDR1 MGHRA, CDR2 YSYEKL. The CDR3 contains 14 residues. As DNA, the CDR3 is TGCGCCAGCAGCCGACTAGTTAGCACCGGGGAGCTGTTTTTT. It is translated as CASSRLVSTGELFF.

The sample holds one count of this clone. V and J are TRBV6-1 and TRBJ2-7, with D tentatively TRBD1 (6 bases). CDR1 and CDR2 (germline): MNHNS, SASEGT. V gave up 3 bases and J gave up 2 bases, with 11 bases separating them. The CDR3 runs to 14 residues. DNA for the CDR3: TGTGCCAGCAGTGAGACAGGCGCTCCCTACGAGCAGTACTTC. Its protein is CASSETGAPYEQYF.

The rearrangement uses TRBV7-9 and TRBJ2-1; 9 bases map to TRBD1. V lost 3 bases and J lost 9; bases outside the gene matches: 6. CDR3 size: 14 residues. Per the germline V gene, CDR1 is SEHNR and CDR2 is FQNEAQ (reference sequence). CDR3 amino acids: CASSFRDRVREQFF. The DNA for the CDR3 is TGTGCCAGCAGCTTTCGGGACAGGGTCCGTGAGCAGTTCTTC.

This clone was seen just once. This chain joins TRBV19 and TRBJ2-7; possibly TRBD1 or TRBD2 for D (5 bases each). With 6 bases removed from V and 2 bases from J, the gap between germline ends came to 17 bases. CDR1 and CDR2 from the germline V gene are LNHDA and SQIVND (reference sequence). This CDR3 contains 15 residues. The CDR3 region is CASSSSLGGAYEQYF. DNA of the CDR3: TGTGCCAGTAGCTCCTCGCTTGGGGGAGCCTACGAGCAGTACTTC.

The chain combines TRBV5-1 with TRBJ2-5; D may correspond to TRBD1 or TRBD2 (7 bases each). This CDR3 has 15 residues. Trimming removed 4 bases at V and 5 bases at J, with 18 bases between. Germline V gives CDR1 SGHRS, CDR2 YFSETQ. This CDR3 reads CASSAGEGGLETQYF. The CDR3 DNA is TGCGCCAGCAGCGCGGGGGAAGGGGGCCTGGAGACCCAGTACTTC.

DNA of the CDR3: TGTGCCATCAGTGAGGGGCAGGGCAATCAGCCCCAGCATTTT. It is translated as CAISEGQGNQPQHF. J is TRBJ1-5 and V is TRBV10-3; D remains unclear. The CDR3 consists of 14 residues. CDR1 and CDR2 (germline): ENHRY, SYGVKD. With 2 bases removed from V and 2 bases from J, the gap between germline ends came to 7 bases.

The rearrangement joins TRBV7-9 to TRBJ2-5; D gene uncertain. V was clipped by 4 bases and J by 1 base, with 10 bases between them. The CDR3 runs to 14 residues. Germline V CDR1 and CDR2: SEHNR, FQNEAQ (reference sequence). The CDR3 DNA follows: TGTGCCAGCAGCTCCCTTTCATCCCAAGAGACCCAGTACTTC. Encoded protein: CASSSLSSQETQYF.

The chain combines TRBV5-1 with TRBJ2-1, with 10 bases identical to TRBD2. J gave up 4 bases and V 1 base, and 2 bases lay outside the gene matches. There are 15 residues in the CDR3. Looked up from germline, CDR1 is SGHRS and CDR2 is YFSETQ. The CDR3 spells CASSLIAGGYNEQFF. The CDR3 DNA reads TGCGCCAGCAGCTTGATAGCGGGGGGATACAATGAGCAGTTCTTC.

The V and J genes are TRBV6-1 and TRBJ1-1; D perhaps matches TRBD1 (6 bases). Trimming left V 1 base short and J 2 bases short, with 14 bases between. The CDR3 contains 16 residues. Germline CDR1 reads MNHNS; CDR2 reads SASEGT. The CDR3 sequence: CASSEGTDYVNTEAFF. The CDR3 region has the DNA TGTGCCAGCAGTGAAGGGACAGACTATGTCAACACTGAAGCTTTCTTT.

This clone was recorded a few times. The J gene is TRBJ2-1, the V gene TRBV6-4; the D gene could be TRBD1 or TRBD2 (5 bases each). The V gene's germline CDR1 is MRHNA and CDR2 SNTAGT. The V end was cut by 0 bases, the J end by 10 bases, with 10 bases between. This CDR3 comprises 13 residues. The CDR3 DNA follows: TGTGCCAGCAGTGACTCGGGGGAAAGCGAGCAGTTCTTC. This translates into CASSDSGESEQFF.

This sequence joins TRBV27 and TRBJ2-2; 7 bases align to TRBD2. The CDR3 consists of 16 residues. CDR1 and CDR2 from the germline V gene are MNHEY and SMNVEV (reference sequence). Trimming cost V 4 bases and J 3 bases; bases outside gene matches: 8. The chain's CDR3 is CASSSTGTTYTGELFF. DNA for the CDR3: TGTGCCAGCAGTTCCACCGGGACTACATACACCGGGGAGCTGTTTTTT.

The chain is built from TRBV30 and TRBJ1-1, with 7 bases that match TRBD1. Germline trimming cut 0 bases from V and 7 bases from J; bases unmatched to any gene: 5. The CDR3 has 13 residues. CDR1 and CDR2 (germline): GTSNPN, SVGIG (reference sequence). The CDR3 loop reads CAWSVQGWGEAFF. Here the CDR3 DNA reads TGTGCCTGGAGTGTACAGGGGTGGGGTGAAGCTTTCTTT.

The rearrangement uses TRBV30 and TRBJ2-7; D call uncertain. Germline CDR1 reads GTSNPN; CDR2 reads SVGIG (reference sequence). CDR3 size: 12 residues. V was clipped by 1 base and J by 1 base, with 5 bases between them. The CDR3 loop is CAWSGGSYEQYF. The CDR3, as DNA: TGTGCCTGGAGTGGGGGATCCTACGAGCAGTACTTC.